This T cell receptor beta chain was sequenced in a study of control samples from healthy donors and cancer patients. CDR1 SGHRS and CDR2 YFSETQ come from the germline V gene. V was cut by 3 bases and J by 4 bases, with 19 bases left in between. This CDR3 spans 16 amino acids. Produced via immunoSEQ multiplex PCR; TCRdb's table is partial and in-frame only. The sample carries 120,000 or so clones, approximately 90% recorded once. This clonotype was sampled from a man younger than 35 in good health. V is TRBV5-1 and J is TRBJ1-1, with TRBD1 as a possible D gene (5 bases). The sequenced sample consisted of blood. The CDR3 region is CASSSHLSRVFTEAFF. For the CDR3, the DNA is TGCGCCAGCAGCTCTCATTTGAGCAGGGTGTTCACTGAAGCTTTCTTT.